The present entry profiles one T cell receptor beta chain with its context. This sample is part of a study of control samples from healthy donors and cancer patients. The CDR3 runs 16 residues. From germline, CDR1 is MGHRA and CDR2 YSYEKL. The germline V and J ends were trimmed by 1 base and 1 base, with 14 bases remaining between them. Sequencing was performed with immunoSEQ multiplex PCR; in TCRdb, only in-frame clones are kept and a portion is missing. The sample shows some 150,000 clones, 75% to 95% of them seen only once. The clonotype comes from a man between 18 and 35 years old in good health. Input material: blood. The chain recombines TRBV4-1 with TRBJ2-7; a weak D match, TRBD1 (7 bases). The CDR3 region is CASSQATSGGSYEQYF. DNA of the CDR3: TGCGCCAGCAGCCAAGCCACCTCAGGGGGGTCCTACGAGCAGTACTTC.